This TCR beta chain was sequenced for a study of blood T cell repertoires in COVID-19. This clone was seen once. Sequenced by immunoSEQ multiplex PCR; TCRdb stores in-frame clones only, minus some. The sample includes some 170,000 clones, about 76% of them seen just once. In germline, CDR1 is ENHRY, CDR2 SYGVKD. Trimming pared 0 bases from V and 4 bases from J, leaving 9 bases between. The CDR3 is 14 amino acids. Input material: peripheral blood. The V call is TRBV10-3, the J call TRBJ2-5, with D possibly being TRBD1 (5 bases). The sequence came from a woman aged 45-60 years with active or convalescent COVID-19. CDR3 sequence reads: CAISESGARETQYF. The DNA of the CDR3 is TGTGCCATCAGTGAGTCTGGGGCCCGAGAGACCCAGTACTTC.